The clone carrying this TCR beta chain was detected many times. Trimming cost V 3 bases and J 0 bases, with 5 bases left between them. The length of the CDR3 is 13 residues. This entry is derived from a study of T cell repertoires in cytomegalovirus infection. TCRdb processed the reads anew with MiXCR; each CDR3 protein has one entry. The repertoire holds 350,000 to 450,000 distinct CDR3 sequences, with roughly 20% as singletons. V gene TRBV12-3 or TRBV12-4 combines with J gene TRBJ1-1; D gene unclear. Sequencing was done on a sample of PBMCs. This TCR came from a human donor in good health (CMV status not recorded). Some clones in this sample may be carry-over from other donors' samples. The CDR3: CASSFSVNTEAFF. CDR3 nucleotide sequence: TGTGCCAGCAGTTTCTCGGTGAACACTGAAGCTTTCTTT.